The 32 T cell receptor beta chains below were found in one sample sequenced in a study of CD8 T cells in ankylosing spondylitis. A single record per CDR3 protein comes from TCRdb applying MiXCR to the 5' RACE reads. The sample lists tens of thousands of distinct CDR3 sequences, approximately 3% occurring once. Sample: blood, either unsorted or a sorted T cell fraction (not recorded which). These receptors were obtained from a male donor with ankylosing spondylitis or in good health (not recorded which).

This clonotype was detected many times. The CDR3 nucleotides are TGTGCCAGCAGCACAGGACAGGGCGGGAACACTGAAGCTTTCTTT. Its protein is CASSTGQGGNTEAFF. This chain links TRBV9 with TRBJ1-1, with 8 bases that match TRBD1. From germline, CDR1 is SGDLS and CDR2 YYNGEE. CDR3 length: 15 amino acids. V lost 4 bases to trimming and J lost 1 base; unmatched junction nucleotides: 6.

The sample holds many counts of this clonotype. The chain is built from TRBV9 and TRBJ2-3; 9 bases line up with TRBD2. Per germline, CDR1 SGDLS and CDR2 YYNGEE. V shed 6 bases and J 0 bases; nucleotides not matched to a gene: 5. The CDR3 is 15 residues long. CDR3 protein: CASTGRGGSTDTQYF. CDR3 sequence (DNA): TGTGCCAGCACCGGGCGGGGGGGAAGCACAGATACGCAGTATTTT.

In this sample, this clonotype turned up many times. The chain links TRBV9 to TRBJ2-2; tentative D call: TRBD1 (5 bases). The germline V and J ends were trimmed by 3 bases and 4 bases, with 10 bases remaining between them. The CDR3 spans 14 residues. Per the germline V gene, CDR1 is SGDLS and CDR2 is YYNGEE. The CDR3 here is CASSGRGSTGELFF. CDR3 sequence (DNA): TGTGCCAGCAGCGGTAGGGGCAGCACCGGGGAGCTGTTTTTT.

This clonotype was recorded many times. The chain combines TRBV9 with TRBJ2-1; 8 bases align to TRBD1. CDR1 and CDR2 from the germline V gene are SGDLS and YYNGEE. Unmatched junction bases numbered 6, after V lost 0 bases and J lost 7 bases. The CDR3 is made up of 15 amino acids. This CDR3 reads CASSVDGQGMNEQFF. The CDR3 DNA is TGTGCCAGCAGCGTAGATGGACAGGGTATGAATGAGCAGTTCTTC.

This clonotype was detected ten times or more. This sequence joins TRBV9 and TRBJ2-2; TRBD1 matches at 11 bases. V shed 3 bases, J shed 6 bases, and the junction held 13 bases outside the gene matches. The CDR3 length is 18 residues. The germline gives CDR1 SGDLS, CDR2 YYNGEE. CDR3 nucleotides: TGTGCCAGCAGCGCCGGACAGGGGGCTGTTAGGGACGCCGGGGAGCTGTTTTTT. It specifies CASSAGQGAVRDAGELFF. The whole variable domain, filled in from reference TRBV9 and TRBJ2-2, reads DSGVTQTPKHLITATGQRVTLRCSPRSGDLSVYWYQQSLDQGLQFLIQYYNGEERAKGNILERFSAQQFPDLHSELNLSSLELGDSALYFCASSAGQGAVRDAGELFFGEGSRLTVL.

This clonotype was recorded at least ten times. The chain is built from TRBV9 and TRBJ2-1; possible D gene TRBD1, 5 bases. The germline V gene encodes CDR1 SGDLS and CDR2 YYNGEE. Trimming stripped 0 bases from V and 0 bases from J, with 13 bases between. CDR3 length: 17 residues. The CDR3: CASSVDRAGRSYNEQFF. In nucleotides, the CDR3 is TGTGCCAGCAGCGTAGATCGGGCAGGGCGCTCCTACAATGAGCAGTTCTTC.

This clonotype was counted at least ten times. DNA for the CDR3: TGTGCCAGCAGCCCCAGGGACTACCGCTCCTACAATGAGCAGTTCTTC. It specifies CASSPRDYRSYNEQFF. This chain links TRBV9 with TRBJ2-1; the match to TRBD2 covers 7 bases. J lost 0 bases, V lost 4 bases, and 7 bases had no gene match. Germline V lookup: CDR1 SGDLS, CDR2 YYNGEE. The CDR3 has 16 residues. The variable domain in full, with the rest retrieved from reference TRBV9 and TRBJ2-1, is DSGVTQTPKHLITATGQRVTLRCSPRSGDLSVYWYQQSLDQGLQFLIQYYNGEERAKGNILERFSAQQFPDLHSELNLSSLELGDSALYFCASSPRDYRSYNEQFFGPGTRLTVL.

V usage is TRBV9 and J usage is TRBJ2-5, with 9 bases fitting TRBD2. Per germline, CDR1 SGDLS and CDR2 YYNGEE. The V segment lost 4 bases and the J segment 9 bases; nucleotides outside the gene matches: 16. The CDR3 is 16 residues long. The CDR3: CASSHGTSPQVGSQYF. CDR3 in DNA: TGTGCCAGCAGCCATGGGACTAGCCCGCAAGTGGGGTCCCAGTACTTC.

This clonotype has a count of ten or more. The gene calls are TRBV9 and TRBJ2-1, with a weak D call TRBD2 (5 bases). The CDR3 contains 17 residues. V gave up 3 bases and J gave up 3 bases, with 19 bases separating them. Germline V gives CDR1 SGDLS, CDR2 YYNGEE. In DNA, the CDR3 is TGTGCCAGCAGCGCCGGTGGATTACGGGGTAACTACAATGAGCAGTTCTTC. Amino acids: CASSAGGLRGNYNEQFF.

This clonotype was counted many times. The CDR3: CASSVGLGREGFDAEAFF. For the CDR3, the DNA is TGTGCCAGCAGCGTAGGTCTCGGCAGGGAAGGGTTTGACGCTGAAGCTTTCTTT. The J gene is TRBJ1-1, the V gene TRBV9, with D possibly TRBD1 on 5 matching bases. The V gene lost 0 bases and the J gene lost 6 bases, with 24 bases spanning the gap. CDR1 and CDR2 (germline): SGDLS, YYNGEE. The CDR3 sequence is 18 residues long. The entire variable domain, with the rest obtained from reference TRBV9 and TRBJ1-1, is as follows: DSGVTQTPKHLITATGQRVTLRCSPRSGDLSVYWYQQSLDQGLQFLIQYYNGEERAKGNILERFSAQQFPDLHSELNLSSLELGDSALYFCASSVGLGREGFDAEAFFGQGTRLTVV.

This clonotype was observed at least ten times. The chain has TRBV21-1 and TRBJ1-5; TRBD1, the table's D call, lacks a check against the DNA. TRBV21-1 is designated a pseudogene. The CDR3 spans 16 residues. The DNA of the CDR3 is TGTGCCAGCAGCTCGGGTGAGACAGATAGCAATCAGCCCCAGCATTTT. This gives the protein CASSSGETDSNQPQHF.

This clonotype was observed at least ten times. The J gene is TRBJ2-3, the V gene TRBV9; possible D gene TRBD1, 6 bases. CDR3 length: 17 residues. The V and J ends lost 0 bases and 2 bases respectively, with 16 bases between them. The germline CDR1 and CDR2 sequences are SGDLS and YYNGEE. This CDR3 reads CASSVGPGQQTTDTQYF. The CDR3, as DNA: TGTGCCAGCAGCGTAGGGCCCGGACAGCAAACCACAGATACGCAGTATTTT.

The chain carries TRBV5-1 and TRBJ2-7, with 7 bases aligning to TRBD2. Germline trimming cut 7 bases from V and 7 bases from J; bases unmatched to any gene: 20. The CDR3 contains 16 residues. Germline lookup yields CDR1 SGHRS and CDR2 YFSETQ. CDR3 in amino acids: CASDHPWREPHREQYV. The CDR3 coding sequence is TGCGCCAGCGACCACCCCTGGCGGGAGCCCCATCGGGAGCAGTACGTC.

This clonotype was recorded at least ten times. The V and J genes are TRBV9 and TRBJ1-6; no definite D call. CDR1 SGDLS and CDR2 YYNGEE come from the germline V gene. This CDR3 region has 14 residues. The V end lost 2 bases, the J end lost 7 bases, and 10 bases lay between the germline ends. The CDR3 reads CASSVEQTNSPLHF. Written as DNA, the CDR3 is TGTGCCAGCAGCGTCGAACAGACAAATTCACCCCTCCACTTT.

This clonotype was counted many times. The rearrangement links TRBV9 to TRBJ2-5; D tentatively reads TRBD1 or TRBD2 (5 bases each). The CDR3 covers 15 residues. The ends were cut back, 0 bases at V and 1 base at J, with 10 bases in the middle. The germline CDR1 and CDR2 sequences are SGDLS and YYNGEE. The CDR3 loop reads CASSVGPGSQETQYF. Here the CDR3 DNA reads TGTGCCAGCAGCGTAGGACCAGGGAGCCAAGAGACCCAGTACTTC. The variable domain in full, with the rest retrieved from reference TRBV9 and TRBJ2-5, is DSGVTQTPKHLITATGQRVTLRCSPRSGDLSVYWYQQSLDQGLQFLIQYYNGEERAKGNILERFSAQQFPDLHSELNLSSLELGDSALYFCASSVGPGSQETQYFGPGTRLLVL.

This clonotype was counted many times. One junction end disagrees with the germline gene, perhaps due to a read error. V and J are TRBV9 and TRBJ1-1; D call uncertain. This CDR3 is 15 amino acids long. Germline-derived CDR1 and CDR2 are SGDLS and YYNGEE. CDR3 amino acids: CASTVGPLRDPEAFF. As DNA, the CDR3 is TGTGCCAGCACCGTAGGGCCGCTTCGTGATCCTGAAGCTTTCTTT. The whole variable domain, filled in from reference TRBV9 and TRBJ1-1, reads DSGVTQTPKHLITATGQRVTLRCSPRSGDLSVYWYQQSLDQGLQFLIQYYNGEERAKGNILERFSAQQFPDLHSELNLSSLELGDSALYFCASTVGPLRDPEAFFGQGTRLTVV.

The table lists this clonotype with many counts. This chain uses TRBV9 with TRBJ2-5; TRBD2 agrees at 7 bases. This CDR3 comprises 16 residues. V gave up 0 bases and J gave up 3 bases; unmatched junction bases: 8. The germline V gene has CDR1 SGDLS and CDR2 YYNGEE. DNA for the CDR3: TGTGCCAGCAGCGTAGATGGGAGGGGAGTCAAAGAGACCCAGTACTTC. Its translation: CASSVDGRGVKETQYF. Full variable domain (remainder filled in from reference TRBV9 and TRBJ2-5): DSGVTQTPKHLITATGQRVTLRCSPRSGDLSVYWYQQSLDQGLQFLIQYYNGEERAKGNILERFSAQQFPDLHSELNLSSLELGDSALYFCASSVDGRGVKETQYFGPGTRLLVL.

This clonotype was observed at least ten times. The rearrangement uses TRBV9 and TRBJ2-4, with D possibly called TRBD1 or TRBD2 (6 bases each). This CDR3 is built from 16 residues. Germline V CDR1 and CDR2: SGDLS, YYNGEE. Deletions cut 4 bases from V and 1 base from J, with 15 bases between. CDR3 loop: CASSRSRGLAKNIQYF. The CDR3 bases are TGTGCCAGCAGCAGGAGCAGGGGACTGGCCAAAAACATTCAGTACTTC.

There are many counts of this clonotype. The V gene is TRBV9, the J gene TRBJ2-6, with unresolved D. The CDR3 contains 18 residues. V lost 4 bases and J 4 bases, leaving 21 bases between the germline ends. Germline-derived CDR1 and CDR2 are SGDLS and YYNGEE. The DNA of the CDR3 is TGTGCCAGCAGCCCTGGCCCTGCGTTGTATTCCGGGGCCAACGTCCTGACTTTC. It encodes CASSPGPALYSGANVLTF.

This clonotype occurred a few times. The junction departs from the called germline gene at one end, perhaps through a read error. The rearrangement joins TRBV9 to TRBJ2-2; D is perhaps TRBD1 or TRBD2 (5 bases each). Per the germline V gene, CDR1 is SGDLS and CDR2 is YYNGEE. The CDR3 is 17 amino acids. The CDR3 loop reads CASSPDKNPGATGEMFF. CDR3 nucleotides: TGTGCCAGCAGCCCGGACAAGAACCCTGGGGCGACCGGGGAGATGTTTTTT.

In its sample, this clonotype ranks as medium-sized. The chain carries TRBV9 and TRBJ1-6; perhaps TRBD1 as D (5 bases). The CDR3 consists of 13 residues. With 4 bases removed from V and 6 bases from J, the gap between germline ends came to 8 bases. CDR1 SGDLS and CDR2 YYNGEE come from the germline V gene. CDR3 bases: TGTGCCAGCAGCATGACAGTTAATTCACCCCTCCACTTT. Translated: CASSMTVNSPLHF.

In its sample, this clonotype was seen many times. V is TRBV9 and J is TRBJ2-3; the match to TRBD2 covers 7 bases. J was trimmed by 0 bases and V by 3 bases; bases with no gene match: 4. The CDR3 has 15 amino acids. Germline loops: CDR1 SGDLS, CDR2 YYNGEE. CDR3 region: CASSGTGGSTDTQYF. In DNA, the CDR3 is TGTGCCAGCAGCGGAACGGGGGGAAGCACAGATACGCAGTATTTT.

Only a few counts were recorded for this clonotype. This chain joins TRBV9 and TRBJ2-2, with TRBD1 identical over 9 bases. J gave up 6 bases and V 4 bases, and 13 bases lay outside the gene matches. CDR1 is SGDLS and CDR2 is YYNGEE in the germline V gene. The CDR3 is 17 residues long. The CDR3: CASSTEGTGWLSGELFF. The CDR3 region has the DNA TGTGCCAGCAGCACCGAGGGGACAGGGTGGTTATCCGGGGAGCTGTTTTTT.

This clonotype was seen many times. V usage is TRBV9 and J usage is TRBJ1-1; D not resolved. This CDR3 region has 13 residues. V was cut by 0 bases and J by 0 bases, with 3 bases left in between. Germline V gives CDR1 SGDLS, CDR2 YYNGEE. The CDR3 bases are TGTGCCAGCAGCGTAGTGGTGAACACTGAAGCTTTCTTT. It specifies CASSVVVNTEAFF.

This clonotype appeared many times. The chain employs TRBV9 and TRBJ2-1; TRBD1 is a possible D gene (7 bases). This CDR3 comprises 17 residues. Germline loops: CDR1 SGDLS, CDR2 YYNGEE. V was clipped by 0 bases and J by 2 bases, with 15 bases between them. The CDR3 DNA follows: TGTGCCAGCAGCGTAGGAGAGGAGGGGACAGCCTACAATGAGCAGTTCTTC. It yields the protein CASSVGEEGTAYNEQFF.

This clonotype has at least ten counts. J is TRBJ1-3 and V is TRBV9; no firm D call. The CDR3 runs 15 residues. Germline V lookup: CDR1 SGDLS, CDR2 YYNGEE. V lost 1 base to trimming and J lost 2 bases, with 10 bases between them. The CDR3 is CASSVSPSPGNTIYF. The CDR3 DNA sequence: TGTGCCAGCAGCGTAAGTCCCAGCCCTGGAAACACCATATATTTT. The full variable domain, rest sourced from reference TRBV9 and TRBJ1-3, is DSGVTQTPKHLITATGQRVTLRCSPRSGDLSVYWYQQSLDQGLQFLIQYYNGEERAKGNILERFSAQQFPDLHSELNLSSLELGDSALYFCASSVSPSPGNTIYFGEGSWLTVV.

In this sample, this clonotype turned up many times. The chain has TRBV9 and TRBJ2-1, with 10 bases aligning to TRBD1. CDR3 length equals 16 residues. V lost 4 bases, J lost 4 bases, and 8 bases stayed unmatched. Germline CDR1 reads SGDLS; CDR2 reads YYNGEE. The CDR3 DNA follows: TGTGCCAGCAGCCCCGGACAGGGGGTAGGGTACAATGAGCAGTTCTTC. Amino acid sequence: CASSPGQGVGYNEQFF.

The table lists this clonotype with many counts. The genes are TRBV9 and TRBJ2-2, with D perhaps TRBD2 (5 bases). V lost 7 bases, J lost 0 bases, and 13 bases lay in between. Per germline, CDR1 SGDLS and CDR2 YYNGEE. CDR3 length: 15 residues. The CDR3 reads CASQPSGANTGELFF. CDR3 nucleotides: TGTGCCAGCCAACCGAGCGGAGCGAACACCGGGGAGCTGTTTTTT.

The sample holds many counts of this clonotype. This rearrangement joins TRBV9 to TRBJ1-1, with unresolved D. In germline, CDR1 is SGDLS, CDR2 YYNGEE. V lost 0 bases, J lost 2 bases, and 11 bases lay in between. The CDR3 is 15 residues long. CDR3 in DNA: TGTGCCAGCAGCGTAGCCCCAAAATCAAACACTGAAGCTTTCTTT. It specifies CASSVAPKSNTEAFF.

This clonotype was observed a handful of times. V gene TRBV9 combines with J gene TRBJ2-5, with D unclear. This CDR3 is built from 15 residues. V was clipped by 0 bases and J by 1 base, with 10 bases between them. Germline V gives CDR1 SGDLS, CDR2 YYNGEE. The chain's CDR3 is CASSVEGRSQETQYF. The CDR3 nucleotides read TGTGCCAGCAGCGTAGAGGGCAGGAGCCAAGAGACCCAGTACTTC.

This clonotype was counted at least ten times. The rearrangement joins TRBV9 to TRBJ1-4; TRBD1 matches 10 bases. Germline V lookup: CDR1 SGDLS, CDR2 YYNGEE. The ends lost 0 bases at V and 8 bases at J; junction bases unmatched: 4. This CDR3 is built from 15 residues. CDR3 coding DNA: TGTGCCAGCAGCGTAGGACAGGGGGCCATCGAAAAACTGTTTTTT. It translates to CASSVGQGAIEKLFF.

This clonotype was seen at least ten times. The gene calls are TRBV9 and TRBJ2-5; 8 bases agree with TRBD1. J gave up 5 bases and V 4 bases, and 4 bases lay outside the gene matches. This CDR3 region has 13 residues. CDR1 SGDLS and CDR2 YYNGEE come from the germline V gene. The CDR3 sequence is CASSSGGAETQYF. The DNA of the CDR3 is TGTGCCAGCAGCTCAGGGGGCGCGGAGACCCAGTACTTC.